The sequence of this T cell receptor (beta chain) was determined in a study of multiple sclerosis patients with progressive multifocal leukoencephalopathy. Study-level findings and limits: Clones expanded at PML were already present before and during natalizumab. TRBV and TRBJ usage showed no common pattern when PML developed.

Remarks on this clone: Its matching antigen is unknown.

The repertoire was sequenced with immunoSEQ multiplex PCR; TCRdb's copy has only in-frame clones and lacks some. The table has over 20,000 clones, less than 95% seen once. The time point was: around 13 months of natalizumab therapy. Controls were natalizumab-treated multiple sclerosis patients who did not develop PML, sampled longitudinally. At 6 months of natalizumab came T1, and at 12 months came T2. This material consisted of PBMCs, taken from a patient treated with natalizumab. This receptor was taken from a man aged 25-40 years with multiple sclerosis.

The CDR3 DNA is TGTGCCAGCAGCCGGGACGGCGGAAACACCATATATTTT. As protein: CASSRDGGNTIYF. The rearrangement links TRBV9 to TRBJ1-3; possible D gene TRBD1, 5 bases. This CDR3 has 13 residues. Germline V gene data show CDR1 as SGDLS and CDR2 as YYNGEE. V was cut by 4 bases and J by 4 bases, with 9 bases left in between.